This T cell receptor (beta chain) appears in the sequencing data of a study of human T cells and chemical hapten exposure. In the study overall: Mainly, slight library volume differences in the pool made TCR yields vary. Study findings and constraints: Sensitizing to DPC left TCRs with a frequency above 1 in 1000 unaltered.

Unfractionated whole blood was the source of the extracted total RNA. The study used a library that attached unique molecular identifiers to individual cDNA molecules. Under the authors' procedure: From around 20,000 to 690,000 TCRs were found per sample, with a median of approximately 96,000. TCRdb used MiXCR to reprocess the reads, holding one entry per CDR3 protein. TCRdb, not the original authors, processed these V and J calls. The sample yields 95,000 to 150,000 distinct CDR3 sequences, more than 8.5% seen once. Many counts were recorded for this clonotype. The target antigen is unknown. Germline CDR1 DFQATT, CDR2 SNEGSKA (reference sequence). CDR3 size: 14 residues. Trimming took 3 bases from V and 7 from J; bases not matched to a gene: 5.

The sequence was obtained from a human donor in good health. Some clones in this sample may be carry-over from other donors' samples. V and J are TRBV20-1 and TRBJ2-1, with 11 nucleotides matching TRBD2. The sequenced material came from whole blood. CDR3 nucleotide sequence: TGCAGTGCTAGCTCTAGCGGGAGGAGGAATGAGCAGTTCTTC. Protein sequence: CSASSSGRRNEQFF.